The 18 T cell receptor beta chains in this list originate from one sample, sequenced in a study of siplizumab effects on memory and regulatory T cells. The table came from immunoSEQ multiplex PCR; TCRdb's copy has only in-frame clones and leaves some out. The sample yields more than 85,000 clones, 92% seen once. Sequencing was performed on Tregs sorted from blood. These receptor sequences come from a human donor in good health.

The J gene is TRBJ1-2, the V gene TRBV7-9; 7 positions agree with TRBD1. Losses at the gene ends were 3 bases for V and 7 bases for J; bases not matched to a gene: 8. Germline-derived CDR1 and CDR2 are SEHNR and FQNEAQ (reference sequence). CDR3 size: 14 residues. CDR3 sequence reads: CASSLTGTLGGYTF. The CDR3 nucleotides are TGTGCCAGCAGCTTGACAGGGACTCTGGGTGGCTACACCTTC.

The V gene is TRBV9, the J gene TRBJ2-3; D is uncertain. V gave up 0 bases and J gave up 1 base, with 12 bases separating them. Per germline, CDR1 SGDLS and CDR2 YYNGEE. The CDR3 sequence is 16 residues long. CDR3 sequence (DNA): TGTGCCAGCAGCGTAGGAGGCCTGTGGGGCACAGATACGCAGTATTTT. Protein sequence: CASSVGGLWGTDTQYF.

The rearrangement joins TRBV6-1 to TRBJ1-1; TRBD1 might be the D (5 bases). The CDR3 is 13 residues long. The V gene's germline CDR1 is MNHNS and CDR2 SASEGT. The V and J ends lost 10 bases and 4 bases respectively, with 16 bases between them. CDR3 protein: CATNQRGITEAFF. In nucleotides, the CDR3 is TGTGCCACCAACCAGAGGGGTATCACTGAAGCTTTCTTT.

Note on this clone: The same CDR3 also results from other DNA sequences found in this sample. CDR3: CASSRTGTGRTEAFF. Written as DNA, the CDR3 is TGTGCCAGCAGTCGAACCGGGACAGGGAGGACTGAAGCTTTCTTT. The chain has TRBV6-5 and TRBJ1-1; TRBD1 matches 9 bases. Germline CDR1 and CDR2: MNHEY and SVGAGI. Trimming cost V 5 bases and J 5 bases; bases outside gene matches: 9. The CDR3 length is 15 residues.

The rearrangement uses TRBV7-9 and TRBJ2-5; 10 nucleotides agree with TRBD2. This CDR3 is built from 14 residues. V was clipped by 5 bases and J by 4 bases; unmatched bases: 4. Germline-derived CDR1 and CDR2 are SEHNR and FQNEAQ (reference sequence). The CDR3 sequence: CASSPGTSVETQYF. The CDR3 nucleotides read TGTGCCAGCAGCCCCGGGACTAGCGTAGAGACCCAGTACTTC.

J is TRBJ2-7 and V is TRBV2; D may correspond to TRBD1 or TRBD2 (6 bases each). V dropped 5 bases and J dropped 2 bases, with 16 bases sitting between them. The CDR3 consists of 15 residues. From germline, CDR1 is SNHLY and CDR2 FYNNEI. CDR3 DNA sequence: TGTGCCAGCAGTCCCTTAGGGGGGAGAGCCTACGAGCAGTACTTC. Its protein product is CASSPLGGRAYEQYF.

V and J are TRBV11-2 and TRBJ2-5; 8 bases map to TRBD1. The J call could be wrong; TRBJ2-7 is a better fit for the DNA end. The length of the CDR3 is 16 residues. Germline assignment: CDR1 SGHAT and CDR2 FQNNGV. The CDR3 reads CASSFGSGTGPYEQYF. DNA of the CDR3: TGTGCCAGCAGTTTCGGATCCGGGACAGGCCCGTACGAGCAGTACTTC.

This sequence joins TRBV19 and TRBJ1-2; D gene ambiguous. Germline V CDR1 and CDR2: LNHDA, SQIVND (reference sequence). CDR3 length: 13 amino acids. Trimming cost V 6 bases and J 3 bases, with 11 bases left between them. The CDR3 sequence: CASRRTDYYGYTF. The CDR3 DNA reads TGTGCCAGTAGGCGGACGGATTACTATGGCTACACCTTC.

The rearrangement uses TRBV18 and TRBJ1-4; D call uncertain. The CDR3 totals 14 residues. The germline CDR1 and CDR2 sequences are KGHSH and LQKENI. Trimming stripped 1 base from V and 4 bases from J, with 7 bases between. The CDR3 nucleotides read TGTGCCAGCTCACCACGGCCGGATAATGAAAAACTGTTTTTT. Amino acid sequence: CASSPRPDNEKLFF.

The chain recombines TRBV6-1 with TRBJ2-5, with a possible D match to TRBD1 (6 bases). The CDR3 extends over 13 amino acids. Germline V gene data show CDR1 as MNHNS and CDR2 as SASEGT. The ends were cut back, 7 bases at V and 5 bases at J, with 14 bases in the middle. The DNA for the CDR3 is TGTGCCAGCACTTGGGGGCGCGAGGAGACCCAGTACTTC. It encodes CASTWGREETQYF.

J is TRBJ2-5 and V is TRBV7-9, with no clear D. The ends were cut back, 0 bases at V and 6 bases at J, with 8 bases in the middle. Per the germline V gene, CDR1 is SEHNR and CDR2 is FQNEAQ (reference sequence). The CDR3 loop spans 13 amino acids. The CDR3 reads CASSLAGMKTQYF. The DNA for the CDR3 is TGTGCCAGCAGCTTAGCAGGGATGAAGACCCAGTACTTC.

The V and J genes are TRBV30 and TRBJ2-4; the D is unclear. This CDR3 comprises 12 residues. CDR1 is GTSNPN, CDR2 SVGIG, per germline (reference sequence). V was shortened by 0 bases and J by 8 bases, with 8 bases between the two germline ends. Here the CDR3 DNA reads TGTGCCTGGAGTGTAATTTCGGACATTCAGTACTTC. Translated, it gives CAWSVISDIQYF.

This chain links TRBV4-1 with TRBJ1-5, with D hard to call. Germline V gives CDR1 MGHRA, CDR2 YSYEKL. V lost 0 bases and J lost 1, with 10 bases in between. This CDR3 is 16 amino acids long. CDR3 residues: CASSQDGDVSNQPQHF. The CDR3 DNA follows: TGCGCCAGCAGCCAAGATGGAGATGTGAGCAATCAGCCCCAGCATTTT.

The chain carries TRBV19 and TRBJ2-7; D remains unclear. CDR3 length equals 13 residues. Germline lookup yields CDR1 LNHDA and CDR2 SQIVND (reference sequence). Trimming shortened V by 2 bases and J by 3 bases, and 8 bases separated the two germline ends. The CDR3 here is CASSITESYEQYF. The CDR3 nucleotides read TGTGCCAGTAGTATAACCGAGAGCTACGAGCAGTACTTC.

This chain connects TRBV13 to TRBJ2-1, with D possibly matching TRBD2 (5 bases). The V gene lost 5 bases and the J gene lost 12 bases, with 17 bases spanning the gap. This CDR3 contains 13 residues. Germline lookup yields CDR1 PRHDT and CDR2 FYEKMQ (reference sequence). CDR3 in DNA: TGTGCCAGCAGCCCCACGAGGACTCGGGTGCAGTTCTTC. Translating it yields CASSPTRTRVQFF.

The chain uses TRBV7-3 and TRBJ2-1; D may be TRBD1 or TRBD2 (5 bases each). Germline V CDR1 and CDR2: SGHTA, FQGTGA. This CDR3 comprises 12 residues. V lost 4 bases and J lost 14, with 15 bases in between. This CDR3 reads CASSSPPGRKFF. CDR3 nucleotide sequence: TGTGCCAGCAGCTCCCCTCCGGGACGGAAGTTCTTC.

V gene TRBV18 combines with J gene TRBJ1-3, with D unclear. Germline CDR1 is KGHSH and CDR2 is LQKENI. V lost 3 bases, J lost 4 bases, and 16 bases lay in between. The CDR3 runs 16 residues. CDR3: CASSPNPLGSGNTIYF. For the CDR3, the DNA is TGTGCCAGCTCACCCAACCCGTTGGGCAGCGGAAACACCATATATTTT.

The genes are TRBV5-1 and TRBJ2-7; D may correspond to TRBD1 or TRBD2 (5 bases each). V lost 1 base to trimming and J lost 2 bases, with 13 bases between them. Germline lookup yields CDR1 SGHRS and CDR2 YFSETQ. The CDR3 totals 15 residues. The CDR3 loop is CASSLYGGSTYEQYF. The CDR3 coding sequence is TGCGCCAGCAGCTTGTATGGGGGTTCGACCTACGAGCAGTACTTC.